These 32 T cell receptor beta chains originate from one sample sequenced in a study of siplizumab effects on memory and regulatory T cells. Produced via immunoSEQ multiplex PCR; TCRdb's table is partial and in-frame only. The repertoire has approximately 100,000 clones, approximately 92% of them found once; the top ten carry around 2.7%. The material sequenced was CD4+ T cells sorted from blood. These receptors were taken from a human donor in good health. Some clones in this sample may be carry-over from other donors' samples.

The rearrangement joins TRBV19 to TRBJ2-5; D not resolved. Trimming took off 7 bases at V and 1 base at J, with 10 bases between the two ends. The germline V gene has CDR1 LNHDA and CDR2 SQIVND (reference sequence). The CDR3 is 13 residues long. The CDR3 region has the DNA TGTGCCAGTAACGACCCCCTCCAAGAGACCCAGTACTTC. The encoded protein is CASNDPLQETQYF. The variable domain in full, with the rest retrieved from reference TRBV19 and TRBJ2-5, is DGGITQSPKYLFRKEGQNVTLSCEQNLNHDAMYWYRQDPGQGLRLIYYSQIVNDFQKGDIAEGYSVSREKKESFPLTVTSAQKNPTAFYLCASNDPLQETQYFGPGTRLLVL.

This sequence joins TRBV4-2 and TRBJ2-3; 14 bases map to TRBD2. Germline trimming cut 2 bases from V and 0 bases from J; bases unmatched to any gene: 4. Germline V gene lookup returns CDR1 LGHNA and CDR2 YNFKEQ. CDR3 length equals 18 residues. In DNA form, the CDR3 reads TGTGCCAGCAGCCAACTGGGACTAGCGGGGGTAAGCACAGATACGCAGTATTTT. This sequence encodes CASSQLGLAGVSTDTQYF.

J is TRBJ1-2 and V is TRBV7-8; possible D gene TRBD1, 6 bases. The V gene lost 1 base and the J gene lost 0 bases, with 21 bases spanning the gap. Germline V CDR1 and CDR2: SGHVS, FQNEAQ. The CDR3 extends over 19 amino acids. CDR3 region: CASSLGVVLMGAANYGYTF. DNA for the CDR3: TGTGCCAGCAGCTTAGGGGTTGTATTAATGGGGGCGGCTAACTATGGCTACACCTTC.

V gene TRBV29-1 combines with J gene TRBJ1-2; D is unclear. The length of the CDR3 is 11 residues. Deletions cut 3 bases from V and 8 bases from J, with 10 bases between. Germline V gene sequence: CDR1 SQVTM, CDR2 ANQGSEA. CDR3 DNA sequence: TGCAGCGTTGAGGGTCGTAGAGGCTACACCTTC. It encodes CSVEGRRGYTF.

J is TRBJ2-5 and V is TRBV7-8, with TRBD2 matching over 8 bases. Germline CDR1 and CDR2: SGHVS and FQNEAQ. The length of the CDR3 is 14 residues. Trimming cost V 7 bases and J 7 bases; bases outside gene matches: 11. The CDR3 region has the DNA TGTGCCAGCAACCTAATACTAGCGGACGGGACCCAGTACTTC. It translates to CASNLILADGTQYF.

The chain couples TRBV18 to TRBJ1-4; D remains unclear. Germline V gene data show CDR1 as KGHSH and CDR2 as LQKENI. The CDR3 runs 15 residues. V gave up 5 bases and J gave up 0 bases, with 10 bases separating them. The CDR3 spells CASSIYLPTNEKLFF. In nucleotides, the CDR3 is TGTGCCAGCTCAATTTACCTTCCAACTAATGAAAAACTGTTTTTT.

This clone was detected only once. This sequence joins TRBV5-1 and TRBJ2-1; D call uncertain. Germline CDR1 and CDR2: SGHRS and YFSETQ. The ends were cut back, 0 bases at V and 15 bases at J, with 10 bases in the middle. The CDR3 covers 11 residues. The CDR3 protein is CASSLGRKRFF. The CDR3 DNA is TGCGCCAGCAGCTTGGGTCGGAAGCGGTTCTTC.

A few counts support this clone. This sequence joins TRBV30 and TRBJ1-2; D possibly corresponds to TRBD1 (5 bases). Germline lookup yields CDR1 GTSNPN and CDR2 SVGIG (reference sequence). Between the trimmed V and J ends, which lost 2 bases and 6 bases, there was a span of 13 bases. CDR3 length: 13 amino acids. CDR3 bases: TGTGCCTGGAGTTCGGGCAGGGACCATGGCTACACCTTC. Protein: CAWSSGRDHGYTF.

The gene calls are TRBV5-6 and TRBJ2-1; 13 positions match TRBD2. With 4 bases clipped from V and 5 bases from J, the junction kept 6 bases outside the gene matches. The CDR3 has 16 amino acids. Germline loops: CDR1 SGHDT, CDR2 YYEEEE. Here the CDR3 DNA reads TGTGCCAGCAGCCACGGGACTAGCGGGACCCACAATGAGCAGTTCTTC. Protein product: CASSHGTSGTHNEQFF.

The chain uses TRBV5-6 and TRBJ1-1; 11 positions agree with TRBD1. CDR3 length: 17 amino acids. Germline loops: CDR1 SGHDT, CDR2 YYEEEE. The J segment lost 2 bases and the V segment lost 4 bases, leaving 10 bases of the junction unmatched. CDR3 nucleotides: TGTGCCAGCAGCCCAGGGACAGGGGGTCGTTTTAACACTGAAGCTTTCTTT. It codes for CASSPGTGGRFNTEAFF.

This chain links TRBV6-5 with TRBJ2-5, with 8 nucleotides matching TRBD2. This CDR3 is built from 14 residues. V lost 6 bases to trimming and J lost 4 bases; unmatched junction nucleotides: 7. Germline lookup yields CDR1 MNHEY and CDR2 SVGAGI. CDR3 residues: CASSLGLVSETQYF. CDR3 coding DNA: TGTGCCAGCAGCTTGGGACTAGTATCAGAGACCCAGTACTTC.

The chain recombines TRBV7-6 with TRBJ2-2, with 7 nucleotides matching TRBD2. This CDR3 is built from 16 residues. Germline CDR1 is SGHVS and CDR2 is FNYEAQ. Trimming removed 5 bases from V and 4 bases from J; junction bases left unmatched: 10. CDR3 sequence reads: CASSPRRGVITGELFF. The CDR3 nucleotides read TGTGCCAGCAGCCCACGTCGGGGGGTGATCACCGGGGAGCTGTTTTTT.

The gene calls are TRBV2 and TRBJ1-4; 8 bases map to TRBD1. The CDR3 runs to 13 residues. V trimming: 7 bases; J trimming: 8 bases; junction bases outside the gene matches: 6. Germline CDR1 and CDR2: SNHLY and FYNNEI. In nucleotides, the CDR3 is TGTGCCAGCAAATCTGGACAGGGAGAAAAACTGTTTTTT. Translation gives CASKSGQGEKLFF.

This clone came up once. The chain recombines TRBV7-9 with TRBJ2-7, with D unclear. Trimming removed 3 bases from V and 2 bases from J, with 5 bases in between. Germline V lookup: CDR1 SEHNR, CDR2 FQNEAQ (reference sequence). The CDR3 contains 12 residues. Here the CDR3 DNA reads TGTGCCAGCAGCTTGACCGCCTACGAGCAGTACTTC. Translated: CASSLTAYEQYF.

The CDR3 here is CASSQVAGLGETQYF. CDR3 DNA: TGCGCCAGCAGCCAAGTTGCCGGGTTGGGAGAGACCCAGTACTTC. The chain uses TRBV4-1 and TRBJ2-5; D is uncertain. The germline V gene encodes CDR1 MGHRA and CDR2 YSYEKL. The CDR3 extends over 15 amino acids. V was trimmed by 1 base and J by 4 bases, leaving 13 bases between them.

V and J are TRBV20-1 and TRBJ1-1; the D gene is possibly TRBD1 (5 bases). This CDR3 has 11 amino acids. CDR1 DFQATT and CDR2 SNEGSKA come from the germline V gene (reference sequence). CDR3 loop: CRASRDLEAFF. CDR3 sequence (DNA): TGCAGGGCAAGCCGGGACTTGGAAGCTTTCTTT.

This rearrangement joins TRBV7-9 to TRBJ2-7; D remains unclear. Trimming removed 0 bases from V and 6 bases from J, with 6 bases in between. CDR1 SEHNR and CDR2 FQNEAQ come from the germline V gene (reference sequence). This CDR3 has 12 residues. The chain's CDR3 is CASSLAPGEQYF. The DNA of the CDR3 is TGTGCCAGCAGCTTAGCGCCGGGCGAGCAGTACTTC.

This clone was seen a handful of times. The chain uses TRBV19 and TRBJ1-1; a weak D match, TRBD1 (6 bases). V lost 3 bases, J lost 7 bases, and 12 bases lay in between. The CDR3 runs 13 residues. The V gene's germline CDR1 is LNHDA and CDR2 SQIVND (reference sequence). CDR3 loop: CASSILLGGEAFF. The CDR3 bases are TGTGCCAGTAGTATCCTGTTAGGGGGTGAAGCTTTCTTT.

The chain is built from TRBV7-2 and TRBJ2-2, with D hard to call. The CDR3 has 14 residues. Trimming took off 3 bases at V and 1 base at J, with 6 bases between the two ends. Looked up from germline, CDR1 is SGHTA and CDR2 is FQGNSA. The CDR3 coding sequence is TGTGCCAGCAGCTTTACCAGGAACACCGGGGAGCTGTTTTTT. Protein sequence: CASSFTRNTGELFF.

The rearrangement joins TRBV28 to TRBJ1-3, with 9 bases matching TRBD1. In germline, CDR1 is MDHEN, CDR2 SYDVKM. The CDR3 has 15 residues. The J segment lost 4 bases and the V segment lost 5 bases, leaving 6 bases of the junction unmatched. CDR3 DNA sequence: TGTGCCAGCAGTGTATCGGACAGGGGAGGAAACACCATATATTTT. Translating it yields CASSVSDRGGNTIYF.

V usage is TRBV6-6 and J usage is TRBJ1-2; D unresolved. CDR1 and CDR2 from the germline V gene are MNHNY and SVGAGI (reference sequence). V dropped 2 bases and J dropped 4 bases, with 8 bases sitting between them. CDR3 length: 13 residues. CDR3: CASSYTEGYGYTF. CDR3 DNA: TGTGCCAGCAGTTACACAGAAGGCTATGGCTACACCTTC.

The chain has TRBV19 and TRBJ2-2; D gene uncertain. Germline V gene sequence: CDR1 LNHDA, CDR2 SQIVND (reference sequence). Trimming left V 5 bases short and J 0 bases short, with 13 bases between. CDR3 size: 16 residues. CDR3 nucleotides: TGTGCCAGTAGTCCCCAAATAGGATCGAACACCGGGGAGCTGTTTTTT. Amino acid sequence: CASSPQIGSNTGELFF.

The J gene is TRBJ1-2, the V gene TRBV5-1, with no clear D. Looked up from germline, CDR1 is SGHRS and CDR2 is YFSETQ. The CDR3 is 14 residues long. V dropped 3 bases and J dropped 8 bases, with 17 bases sitting between them. The CDR3 loop reads CASSWAVGSGGYTF. The DNA of the CDR3 is TGCGCCAGCAGCTGGGCGGTAGGGTCGGGCGGCTACACCTTC.

The chain's CDR3 is CASSVEGGGRGNTIYF. For the CDR3, the DNA is TGTGCCAGCAGCGTAGAGGGAGGGGGTAGGGGAAACACCATATATTTT. This chain joins TRBV9 and TRBJ1-3; possibly TRBD1 for D (6 bases). CDR1 is SGDLS, CDR2 YYNGEE, per germline. Trimming removed 0 bases from V and 4 bases from J, with 14 bases in between. The CDR3 totals 16 residues.

The chain uses TRBV6-5 and TRBJ1-1; D might be TRBD1 (6 bases). V gave up 4 bases and J gave up 1 base, with 10 bases separating them. Germline V lookup: CDR1 MNHEY, CDR2 SVGAGI. The CDR3 extends over 14 amino acids. The CDR3 DNA sequence: TGTGCCAGCAGTTGGGACACTAAGAACACTGAAGCTTTCTTT. This gives the protein CASSWDTKNTEAFF.

V and J are TRBV2 and TRBJ2-7; 9 positions agree with TRBD1. The CDR3 has 16 amino acids. The germline V gene encodes CDR1 SNHLY and CDR2 FYNNEI. V shed 6 bases, J shed 3 bases, and the junction held 12 bases outside the gene matches. CDR3 in amino acids: CASRNRPGQGHYEQYF. In DNA, the CDR3 is TGTGCCAGCAGGAACCGTCCGGGACAGGGACACTACGAGCAGTACTTC. Looking up the rest from reference TRBV2 and TRBJ2-7 gives the full variable domain: EPEVTQTPSHQVTQMGQEVILRCVPISNHLYFYWYRQILGQKVEFLVSFYNNEISEKSEIFDDQFSVERPDGSNFTLKIRSTKLEDSAMYFCASRNRPGQGHYEQYFGPGTRLTVT.

The chain recombines TRBV5-1 with TRBJ2-6, with TRBD1 matching 8 bases. The germline V gene has CDR1 SGHRS and CDR2 YFSETQ. The V and J ends lost 3 bases and 3 bases, in that order; junction bases with no gene match: 2. The CDR3 is 15 amino acids. Here the CDR3 DNA reads TGCGCCAGCAGCTCACAGGGGGTTGGGGCCAACGTCCTGACTTTC. It specifies CASSSQGVGANVLTF.

This sequence joins TRBV6-5 and TRBJ2-2; 7 positions agree with TRBD1. The CDR3 has 14 amino acids. CDR1 MNHEY and CDR2 SVGAGI come from the germline V gene. V lost 6 bases to trimming and J lost 3 bases; unmatched junction nucleotides: 4. The CDR3: CASSRTGDTGELFF. DNA for the CDR3: TGTGCCAGCAGCCGGACAGGTGACACCGGGGAGCTGTTTTTT.

The chain combines TRBV9 with TRBJ1-4; D call uncertain. V shed 1 base and J shed 5 bases, with 12 bases lying between them. Germline assignment: CDR1 SGDLS and CDR2 YYNGEE. The length of the CDR3 is 15 residues. The CDR3 sequence: CASSVTGVRNEKLFF. The CDR3 region has the DNA TGTGCCAGCAGCGTAACTGGAGTTAGGAATGAAAAACTGTTTTTT.

The gene calls are TRBV7-3 and TRBJ2-7; D unresolved. Germline assignment: CDR1 SGHTA and CDR2 FQGTGA. Trimming cost V 2 bases and J 0 bases, with 11 bases left between them. This CDR3 is 15 amino acids long. The CDR3 region has the DNA TGTGCCAGCAGCTTATACAGAATGAGCTCCTACGAGCAGTACTTC. This translates into CASSLYRMSSYEQYF.

This rearrangement joins TRBV5-4 to TRBJ2-2, with TRBD1 matching over 11 bases. V trimming: 5 bases; J trimming: 7 bases; junction bases outside the gene matches: 10. The germline V gene encodes CDR1 SGHNT and CDR2 YYREEE (reference sequence). This CDR3 is built from 16 residues. The CDR3 is CASREGQGGFGGELFF. DNA of the CDR3: TGTGCCAGCAGGGAGGGACAGGGGGGATTTGGCGGGGAGCTGTTTTTT.

CDR3 loop: CASSWMTTFSYQETQYF. The CDR3 coding sequence is TGTGCCAGCAGCTGGATGACAACTTTTTCGTACCAAGAGACCCAGTACTTC. The chain uses TRBV5-6 and TRBJ2-5; D gene ambiguous. Trimming took 3 bases from V and 0 from J, leaving 18 bases between them. CDR1 SGHDT and CDR2 YYEEEE come from the germline V gene. The length of the CDR3 is 17 residues.